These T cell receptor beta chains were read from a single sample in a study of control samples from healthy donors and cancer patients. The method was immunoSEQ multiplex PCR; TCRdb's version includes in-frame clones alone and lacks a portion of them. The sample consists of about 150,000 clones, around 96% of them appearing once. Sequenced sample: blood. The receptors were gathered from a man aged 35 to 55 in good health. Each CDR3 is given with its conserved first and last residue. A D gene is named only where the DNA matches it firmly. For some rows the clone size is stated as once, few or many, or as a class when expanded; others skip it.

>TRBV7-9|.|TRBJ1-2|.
CASSPARTGYGYTF
TGTGCCAGCAGCCCCGCTCGGACGGGCTATGGCTACACCTTC
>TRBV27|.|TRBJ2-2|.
CASSLLPGAHTGELFF
TGTGCCAGCAGTTTACTGCCGGGGGCTCACACCGGGGAGCTGTTTTTT
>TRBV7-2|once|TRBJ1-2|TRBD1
CASSPGTGRRDYGYTF
TGTGCCAGCAGCCCCGGGACAGGGAGAAGGGACTATGGCTACACCTTC
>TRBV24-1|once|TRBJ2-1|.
CATSEEPVGTLGEQFF
TGTGCCACCAGTGAAGAGCCCGTGGGTACTTTAGGTGAGCAGTTCTTC
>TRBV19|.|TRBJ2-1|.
CASSTGWGGYEQFF
TGTGCCAGTAGTACCGGATGGGGCGGCTATGAGCAGTTCTTC
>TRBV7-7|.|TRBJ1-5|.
CASSQEGFGKGGGSNQPQHF
TGTGCCAGCAGCCAGGAGGGTTTCGGGAAGGGAGGGGGAAGCAATCAGCCCCAGCATTTT
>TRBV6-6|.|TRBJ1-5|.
CASSWTVDQPQHF
TGTGCCAGCAGTTGGACCGTAGATCAGCCCCAGCATTTT
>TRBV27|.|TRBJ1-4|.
CATPGAGQEKLFF
TGTGCCACCCCCGGCGCGGGGCAGGAAAAACTGTTTTTT
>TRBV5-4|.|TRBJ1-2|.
CASRGGTPGSYRGYTF
TGTGCCAGCAGGGGGGGGACCCCCGGGTCTTATCGGGGCTACACCTTC
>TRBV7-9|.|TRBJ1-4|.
CASSLPVTNEKLFF
TGTGCCAGCAGCTTACCAGTCACTAATGAAAAACTGTTTTTT
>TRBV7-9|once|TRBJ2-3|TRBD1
CASIGQGAADTQYF
TGTGCCAGCATCGGACAGGGGGCAGCAGATACGCAGTATTTT
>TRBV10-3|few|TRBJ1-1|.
CAIRGGISTEAFF
TGTGCCATCAGGGGAGGGATCAGCACTGAAGCTTTCTTT
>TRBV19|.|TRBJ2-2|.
CASSIGAGTGELFF
TGTGCCAGTAGTATCGGGGCCGGCACCGGGGAGCTGTTTTTT
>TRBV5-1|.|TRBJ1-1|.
CASSFANSNTEAFF
TGCGCCAGCAGCTTCGCCAACTCAAACACTGAAGCTTTCTTT
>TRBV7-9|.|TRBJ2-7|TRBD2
CASVGTSGADYEQYF
TGTGCCAGCGTCGGGACTAGCGGGGCCGACTACGAGCAGTACTTC
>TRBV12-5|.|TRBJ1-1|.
CASGSARGNTEAFF
TGTGCTAGTGGTTCCGCCCGGGGGAACACTGAAGCTTTCTTT
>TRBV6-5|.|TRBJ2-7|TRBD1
CASSYSGRGIYEQYF
TGTGCCAGCAGTTACTCTGGCAGGGGGATCTACGAGCAGTACTTC
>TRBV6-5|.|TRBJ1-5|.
CASSPDRNQPQHF
TGTGCCAGCAGCCCCGACAGAAATCAGCCCCAGCATTTT
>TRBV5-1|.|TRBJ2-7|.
CASSLGINYEQYF
TGCGCCAGCAGCTTGGGTATAAACTACGAGCAGTACTTC
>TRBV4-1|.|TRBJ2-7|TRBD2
CASSLWGGMSYEQYF
TGCGCCAGCAGCCTTTGGGGGGGAATGTCCTACGAGCAGTACTTC
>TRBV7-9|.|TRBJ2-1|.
CASSLDRSEQFF
TGTGCCAGCAGCTTAGATCGGAGTGAGCAGTTCTTC
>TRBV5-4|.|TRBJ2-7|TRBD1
CASSLGDRSSYEQYF
TGTGCCAGCAGCTTGGGGGACAGGAGCTCCTACGAGCAGTACTTC
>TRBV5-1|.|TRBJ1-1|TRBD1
CASSRIGTGANTEAFF
TGCGCCAGCAGCCGAATCGGGACAGGGGCGAACACTGAAGCTTTCTTT
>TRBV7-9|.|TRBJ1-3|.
CASTPPRGNTIYF
TGTGCCAGCACCCCGCCCCGGGGGAACACCATATATTTT
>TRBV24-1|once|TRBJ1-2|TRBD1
CATSRSDRGPGGYTF
TGTGCCACCAGCCGTTCGGACAGGGGGCCTGGTGGCTACACCTTC
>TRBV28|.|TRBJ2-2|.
CASSLGDYTGELFF
TGTGCCAGCAGTTTAGGGGATTATACCGGGGAGCTGTTTTTT
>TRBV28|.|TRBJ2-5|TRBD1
CASTPDRPYQETQYF
TGTGCCAGCACTCCGGACAGGCCGTACCAAGAGACCCAGTACTTC
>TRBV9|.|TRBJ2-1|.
CASSVWEANEQFF
TGTGCCAGCAGCGTATGGGAGGCGAATGAGCAGTTCTTC
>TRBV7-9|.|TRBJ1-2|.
CASSLVGSFRVDGYTF
TGTGCCAGCAGCTTAGTCGGGTCGTTTCGAGTTGATGGCTACACCTTC
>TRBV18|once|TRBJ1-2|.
CASSQGGYTF
TGTGCCAGCTCACAGGGGGGCTACACCTTC
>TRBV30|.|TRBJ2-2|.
CAWSLGQAGLGELFF
TGTGCCTGGAGTCTGGGACAAGCGGGGCTAGGGGAGCTGTTTTTT
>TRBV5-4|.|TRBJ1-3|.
CASSLARQGPLGNTIYF
TGTGCCAGCAGCTTGGCCCGGCAGGGCCCTCTCGGAAACACCATATATTTT
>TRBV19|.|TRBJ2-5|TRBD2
CASSIGGETQYF
TGTGCCAGTAGTATCGGGGGGGAGACCCAGTACTTC
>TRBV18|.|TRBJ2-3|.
CASSPLRGRDSADTQYF
TGTGCCAGCTCACCACTCAGGGGGAGGGACAGCGCAGATACGCAGTATTTT
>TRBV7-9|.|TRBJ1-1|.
CASSLGDTINTEAFF
TGTGCCAGCAGCTTGGGGGACACGATTAACACTGAAGCTTTCTTT
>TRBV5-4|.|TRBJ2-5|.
CASSFGGEKETQYF
TGTGCCAGCAGCTTTGGCGGGGAGAAGGAGACCCAGTACTTC
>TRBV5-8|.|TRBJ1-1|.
CASSLGGQGFAEAFF
TGTGCCAGCAGCTTGGGAGGCCAGGGGTTCGCTGAAGCTTTCTTT
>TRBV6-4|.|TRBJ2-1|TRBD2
CASSASSGGGAGEQFF
TGTGCCAGCAGTGCCTCCAGTGGCGGGGGGGCAGGGGAGCAGTTCTTC
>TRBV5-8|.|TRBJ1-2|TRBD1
CASSWGTGNYGYTF
TGTGCCAGCAGCTGGGGGACAGGGAACTATGGCTACACCTTC
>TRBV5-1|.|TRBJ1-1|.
CASSLFAVNTEAFF
TGCGCCAGCAGCTTGTTCGCGGTGAACACTGAAGCTTTCTTT